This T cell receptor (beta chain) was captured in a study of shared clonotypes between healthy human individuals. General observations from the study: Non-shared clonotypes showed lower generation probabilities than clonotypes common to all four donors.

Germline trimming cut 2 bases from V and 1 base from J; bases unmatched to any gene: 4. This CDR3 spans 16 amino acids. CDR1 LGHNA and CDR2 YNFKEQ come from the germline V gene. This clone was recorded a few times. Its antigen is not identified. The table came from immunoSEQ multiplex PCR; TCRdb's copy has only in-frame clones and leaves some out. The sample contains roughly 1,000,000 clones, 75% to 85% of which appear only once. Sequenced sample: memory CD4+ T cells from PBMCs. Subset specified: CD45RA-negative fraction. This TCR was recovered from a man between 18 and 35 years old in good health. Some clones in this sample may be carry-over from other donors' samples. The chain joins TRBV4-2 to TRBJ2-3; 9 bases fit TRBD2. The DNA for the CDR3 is TGTGCCAGCAGCCAACACCAGCGGGAGGGCACAGATACGCAGTATTTT. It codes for CASSQHQREGTDTQYF.